These 29 T cell receptor beta chains came from one sample sequenced in a study of blood T cell repertoires in COVID-19. Generated by immunoSEQ multiplex PCR, the TCRdb table keeps only in-frame clones and is missing some. The data hold approximately 150,000 clones, with about nine tenths observed a single time. Sequenced material: peripheral blood. The origin of the receptors is an older woman with active or convalescent COVID-19.

The gene calls are TRBV5-8 and TRBJ2-7; no firm D call. Germline loops: CDR1 SGHTS, CDR2 YDEGEE. Trimming stripped 6 bases from V and 5 bases from J, with 18 bases between. This CDR3 contains 14 residues. For the CDR3, the DNA is TGTGCCAGCATACGACCAGCGAATATGCACGAGCAGTACTTC. It translates to CASIRPANMHEQYF. Variable domain in full (rest from reference TRBV5-8 and TRBJ2-7): EAGVTQSPTHLIKTRGQQATLRCSPISGHTSVYWYQQALGLGLQFLLWYDEGEERNRGNFPPRFSGRQFPNYSSELNVNALELEDSALYLCASIRPANMHEQYFGPGTRLTVT.

The chain recombines TRBV7-3 with TRBJ2-5; 9 bases are a match to TRBD2. The trim removed 1 base at V and 1 base at J, leaving 4 bases unmatched. CDR1 is SGHTA, CDR2 FQGTGA, per germline. The CDR3 totals 16 residues. The CDR3 loop reads CASSLRASGIQETQYF. CDR3 nucleotides: TGTGCCAGCAGCTTAAGAGCTAGCGGGATCCAAGAGACCCAGTACTTC.

For this clone: In the same sample, other DNA sequences code for this CDR3. The rearrangement uses TRBV6-5 and TRBJ1-1; TRBD1 is a possible D gene (6 bases). CDR1 is MNHEY and CDR2 is SVGAGI in the germline V gene. The CDR3 contains 15 residues. V was shortened by 0 bases and J by 1 base, with 9 bases between the two germline ends. CDR3 residues: CASSYSARGNTEAFF. CDR3 bases: TGTGCCAGCAGTTACTCAGCCAGGGGGAACACTGAAGCTTTCTTT.

This sequence joins TRBV19 and TRBJ2-3; 8 nucleotides agree with TRBD2. The CDR3 is 16 residues long. Germline V gene data show CDR1 as LNHDA and CDR2 as SQIVND (reference sequence). Trimming removed 5 bases from V and 1 base from J; junction bases left unmatched: 8. The CDR3 is CASSPTGAGGTDTQYF. CDR3 nucleotide sequence: TGTGCCAGTAGTCCTACGGGAGCGGGGGGCACAGATACGCAGTATTTT.

V and J are TRBV7-9 and TRBJ2-1; 12 bases map to TRBD2. The V segment lost 6 bases and the J segment 2 bases; nucleotides outside the gene matches: 5. CDR3 length equals 16 residues. Per germline, CDR1 SEHNR and CDR2 FQNEAQ (reference sequence). CDR3 DNA sequence: TGTGCCAGCAGGTCTAGCGGGGGGGCCCCCTACAATGAGCAGTTCTTC. Protein product: CASRSSGGAPYNEQFF.

The chain combines TRBV5-4 with TRBJ2-3; 7 nucleotides agree with TRBD1. The trim removed 2 bases at V and 6 bases at J, leaving 15 bases unmatched. Germline V gene data show CDR1 as SGHNT and CDR2 as YYREEE (reference sequence). CDR3 length: 17 amino acids. DNA for the CDR3: TGTGCCAGCAGCTTTCGCCCTTCGACAGGGTGGAGGGATACGCAGTATTTT. The encoded protein is CASSFRPSTGWRDTQYF.

The chain employs TRBV7-8 and TRBJ2-5, with a tentative D call TRBD2 (5 bases). The CDR3 is made up of 14 amino acids. Germline V gene sequence: CDR1 SGHVS, CDR2 FQNEAQ. V gave up 0 bases and J gave up 5 bases, with 10 bases separating them. The CDR3 reads CASSLARARETQYF. Here the CDR3 DNA reads TGTGCCAGCAGCTTAGCGAGGGCTCGGGAGACCCAGTACTTC.

The chain joins TRBV6-1 to TRBJ1-3, with 8 positions matching TRBD1. The V segment lost 5 bases and the J segment 2 bases; nucleotides outside the gene matches: 8. Germline loops: CDR1 MNHNS, CDR2 SASEGT. This CDR3 is 16 amino acids long. The CDR3 coding sequence is TGTGCCAGCAGTCAAGACAAGACAGGGGCTGGAAACACCATATATTTT. Protein product: CASSQDKTGAGNTIYF.

This chain joins TRBV9 and TRBJ1-6; TRBD1 matches at 9 bases. J was trimmed by 10 bases and V by 3 bases; bases with no gene match: 14. Looked up from germline, CDR1 is SGDLS and CDR2 is YYNGEE. The CDR3 has 17 residues. This CDR3 is CASSALGGGQGNSPLHF. CDR3 DNA: TGTGCCAGCAGCGCCCTCGGGGGGGGACAGGGTAACTCACCCCTCCACTTT.

V is TRBV12-5 and J is TRBJ1-1; 10 bases align to TRBD1. V was pared by 1 base and J by 1 base, with 6 bases of the junction left unmatched. This CDR3 spans 17 amino acids. Germline assignment: CDR1 LGHNT and CDR2 FRNRAP. This CDR3 reads CASGLGPGTGENTEAFF. The CDR3 nucleotides read TGTGCTAGTGGTTTGGGTCCCGGGACAGGGGAGAACACTGAAGCTTTCTTT. The whole variable domain, remainder taken from reference TRBV12-5 and TRBJ1-1, is DARVTQTPRHKVTEMGQEVTMRCQPILGHNTVFWYRQTMMQGLELLAYFRNRAPLDDSGMPKDRFSAEMPDATLATLKIQPSEPRDSAVYFCASGLGPGTGENTEAFFGQGTRLTVV.

The chain has TRBV5-4 and TRBJ2-5, with a possible D match to TRBD1 (5 bases). The CDR3 is 12 residues long. Trimming removed 3 bases from V and 6 bases from J, with 9 bases in between. CDR1 is SGHNT and CDR2 is YYREEE in the germline V gene (reference sequence). CDR3 residues: CASSSDIKTQYF. Written as DNA, the CDR3 is TGTGCCAGCAGCTCGGACATAAAGACCCAGTACTTC.

This clone appeared once. This CDR3 is CASSSTVTSYEQYF. CDR3 bases: TGTGCCAGTAGTAGTACTGTCACTTCCTACGAGCAGTACTTC. This chain joins TRBV19 and TRBJ2-7; D is unclear. Germline loops: CDR1 LNHDA, CDR2 SQIVND (reference sequence). The CDR3 extends over 14 amino acids. Trimming left V 4 bases short and J 1 base short, with 11 bases between. Based on the CDR3 plus reference TRBV19 and TRBJ2-7, the full variable domain is DGGITQSPKYLFRKEGQNVTLSCEQNLNHDAMYWYRQDPGQGLRLIYYSQIVNDFQKGDIAEGYSVSREKKESFPLTVTSAQKNPTAFYLCASSSTVTSYEQYFGPGTRLTVT.

The chain uses TRBV29-1 and TRBJ1-2; the match to TRBD1 covers 7 bases. From germline, CDR1 is SQVTM and CDR2 ANQGSEA. The V gene end was trimmed by 0 bases and the J gene end by 5 bases; junction bases not matched to a gene: 0. The CDR3 runs to 12 residues. CDR3 protein: CSVEDRGYGYTF. The CDR3 DNA reads as TGCAGCGTTGAAGACAGGGGGTATGGCTACACCTTC.

The chain is built from TRBV10-3 and TRBJ1-2; D remains unclear. Germline CDR1 and CDR2: ENHRY and SYGVKD. The CDR3 spans 13 residues. Trimming took off 0 bases at V and 6 bases at J, with 8 bases between the two ends. CDR3 protein: CAISESSGNGYTF. The DNA for the CDR3 is TGTGCCATCAGTGAGTCATCAGGTAATGGCTACACCTTC.

The J gene is TRBJ2-5, the V gene TRBV2, with 8 nucleotides matching TRBD2. In germline, CDR1 is SNHLY, CDR2 FYNNEI. CDR3 length: 15 amino acids. Written as DNA, the CDR3 is TGTGCAAGCGAGGTCGAGCGGGGGCTCCAAGAGACCCAGTACTTC. Its translation: CASEVERGLQETQYF.

This chain connects TRBV7-9 to TRBJ2-7, with TRBD1 matching 9 bases. From germline, CDR1 is SEHNR and CDR2 FQNEAQ (reference sequence). The CDR3 is made up of 16 amino acids. V was pared by 1 base and J by 0 bases, with 4 bases of the junction left unmatched. As DNA, the CDR3 is TGTGCCAGCAGCTTAGGGACAGGGGCTCCCTCCTACGAGCAGTACTTC. Translating it yields CASSLGTGAPSYEQYF.

The chain couples TRBV2 to TRBJ1-2; weak D call: TRBD1 (6 bases). The V gene lost 2 bases and the J gene lost 3 bases, with 13 bases spanning the gap. The length of the CDR3 is 15 residues. Germline V CDR1 and CDR2: SNHLY, FYNNEI. This CDR3 reads CASSEFGTTYYGYTF. The CDR3 nucleotides are TGTGCCAGCAGTGAATTTGGGACAACCTACTATGGCTACACCTTC.

This rearrangement joins TRBV12-3 or TRBV12-4 to TRBJ1-1; TRBD1 aligns across 7 bases. CDR3 size: 12 residues. After removal of 4 bases from V and 5 bases from J, the junction contained 1 base not matched to a gene. This CDR3 reads CASSSGGTEAFF. The CDR3 region has the DNA TGTGCCAGCAGTTCAGGGGGAACTGAAGCTTTCTTT.

This chain links TRBV5-1 with TRBJ2-7; maybe TRBD1 (6 bases). This CDR3 region has 14 residues. V was pared by 4 bases and J by 5 bases, with 16 bases between. Germline CDR1 is SGHRS and CDR2 is YFSETQ. The CDR3 DNA is TGCGCCAGCAGCCCTAGTACAGGGTCCCACGAGCAGTACTTC. This codes for CASSPSTGSHEQYF.

This sequence joins TRBV9 and TRBJ1-4, with no clear D. With 4 bases removed from V and 0 bases from J, the gap between germline ends came to 10 bases. Germline CDR1 is SGDLS and CDR2 is YYNGEE. The CDR3 consists of 15 residues. The CDR3 nucleotides read TGTGCCAGCAGCTCTCCAGGATCAACTAATGAAAAACTGTTTTTT. Translation gives CASSSPGSTNEKLFF.

DNA of the CDR3: TGTGCCAGCAGCTTAATACAGGGGGAACTTTTATGGGGCTACACCTTC. It encodes CASSLIQGELLWGYTF. The chain combines TRBV7-8 with TRBJ1-2; 8 nucleotides agree with TRBD1. Per the germline V gene, CDR1 is SGHVS and CDR2 is FQNEAQ. CDR3 length equals 16 residues. J lost 8 bases, V lost 2 bases, and 13 bases had no gene match.

V and J are TRBV14 and TRBJ1-4; 7 bases are a match to TRBD1. The J segment lost 3 bases and the V segment lost 4 bases, leaving 5 bases of the junction unmatched. The CDR3 has 15 residues. Germline CDR1 and CDR2: SGHDN and FVKESK. CDR3 region: CASSRRQGSNEKLFF. Here the CDR3 DNA reads TGTGCCAGCAGCCGCAGACAGGGTTCTAATGAAAAACTGTTTTTT.

The chain employs TRBV7-9 and TRBJ2-5, with TRBD1 as a possible D gene (6 bases). This CDR3 is 15 amino acids long. Germline lookup yields CDR1 SEHNR and CDR2 FQNEAQ (reference sequence). V lost 2 bases, J lost 2 bases, and 12 bases lay in between. The DNA for the CDR3 is TGTGCCAGCAGCTTATCCGGGACACCACAAGAGACCCAGTACTTC. This codes for CASSLSGTPQETQYF.

V and J are TRBV4-3 and TRBJ1-6; 10 bases map to TRBD1. Germline V CDR1 and CDR2: LGHNA, YSLEER. With V trimmed by 4 bases and J by 4 bases, 7 bases remained unmatched. This CDR3 is built from 17 residues. For the CDR3, the DNA is TGCGCCAGCAGCCTTCGACAGGGGGCCTCATATAATTCACCCCTCCACTTT. Translating it yields CASSLRQGASYNSPLHF.

The chain carries TRBV6-5 and TRBJ1-6, with D possibly matching TRBD1 (6 bases). V was cut by 7 bases and J by 7 bases, with 14 bases left in between. The CDR3 loop spans 14 amino acids. CDR1 MNHEY and CDR2 SVGAGI come from the germline V gene. Written as DNA, the CDR3 is TGTGCCAGCATCTCAGGGGATTTGAATTCACCCCTCCACTTT. It specifies CASISGDLNSPLHF.

This clone was picked up a small number of times. The chain carries TRBV6-5 and TRBJ2-3; D may be TRBD1 (6 bases). CDR3 length: 15 amino acids. CDR1 and CDR2 (germline): MNHEY, SVGAGI. V lost 0 bases to trimming and J lost 4 bases, with 11 bases between them. CDR3 in amino acids: CASSYSGGSADTQYF. The DNA of the CDR3 is TGTGCCAGCAGTTACTCAGGGGGTTCCGCAGATACGCAGTATTTT.

Only a few counts were recorded for this clone. This chain joins TRBV18 and TRBJ2-7, with 8 positions matching TRBD1. Germline V gene sequence: CDR1 KGHSH, CDR2 LQKENI. V gave up 3 bases and J gave up 2 bases; unmatched junction bases: 6. This CDR3 region has 15 residues. This CDR3 reads CASSPVSGGAYEQYF. The CDR3 DNA sequence: TGTGCCAGCTCACCGGTCTCAGGGGGCGCCTACGAGCAGTACTTC.

V gene TRBV5-1 combines with J gene TRBJ1-1, with D hard to call. Trimming took off 2 bases at V and 7 bases at J, with 9 bases between the two ends. Germline-derived CDR1 and CDR2 are SGHRS and YFSETQ. This CDR3 is built from 12 residues. In DNA form, the CDR3 reads TGCGCCAGCAGCTTTGTCACTGGTGAAGCTTTCTTT. Residues: CASSFVTGEAFF.

This chain connects TRBV7-2 to TRBJ2-1; 8 positions match TRBD1. V was clipped by 5 bases and J by 6 bases; unmatched bases: 6. This CDR3 is built from 14 residues. Germline V lookup: CDR1 SGHTA, CDR2 FQGNSA. The DNA of the CDR3 is TGTGCCAGCAGCCTTGGACAGGGTCGCAATGAGCAGTTCTTC. Translating it yields CASSLGQGRNEQFF.